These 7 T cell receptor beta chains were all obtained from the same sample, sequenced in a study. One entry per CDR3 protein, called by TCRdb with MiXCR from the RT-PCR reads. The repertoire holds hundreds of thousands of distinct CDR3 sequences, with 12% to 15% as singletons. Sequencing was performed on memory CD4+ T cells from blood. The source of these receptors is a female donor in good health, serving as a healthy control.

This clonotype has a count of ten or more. CDR3 bases: TGCGCCAGCAGCTTTATGGGCACAGATACGCAGTATTTT. It translates to CASSFMGTDTQYF. The chain combines TRBV5-1 with TRBJ2-3, with D hard to call. This CDR3 contains 13 residues. Looked up from germline, CDR1 is SGHRS and CDR2 is YFSETQ. The V end was cut by 2 bases, the J end by 1 base, with 5 bases between.

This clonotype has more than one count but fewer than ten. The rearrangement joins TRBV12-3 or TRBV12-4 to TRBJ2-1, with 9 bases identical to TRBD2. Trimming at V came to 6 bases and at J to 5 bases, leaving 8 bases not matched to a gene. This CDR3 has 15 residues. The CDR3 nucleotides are TGTGCCAGCAGCCCCTCGAGCGGGAGGCACAATGAGCAGTTCTTC. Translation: CASSPSSGRHNEQFF.

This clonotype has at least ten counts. CDR3 nucleotides: TGTGCCAGCAGCCCCCTAGCGGGAGGGCCCGGTTACGAGCAGTACTTC. Amino acid sequence: CASSPLAGGPGYEQYF. The chain combines TRBV7-2 with TRBJ2-7; 12 nucleotides agree with TRBD2. The CDR3 loop spans 16 amino acids. Germline V gives CDR1 SGHTA, CDR2 FQGNSA. The junction had 9 bases not matched to a gene; V was cut back by 5 bases and J by 4 bases.

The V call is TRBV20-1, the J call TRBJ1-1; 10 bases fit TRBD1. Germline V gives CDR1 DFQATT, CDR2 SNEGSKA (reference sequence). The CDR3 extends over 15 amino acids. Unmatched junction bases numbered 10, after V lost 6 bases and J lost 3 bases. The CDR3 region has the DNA TGCAGTGCGCCCGACAGGGGGCGCGGAGACACTGAAGCTTTCTTT. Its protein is CSAPDRGRGDTEAFF.

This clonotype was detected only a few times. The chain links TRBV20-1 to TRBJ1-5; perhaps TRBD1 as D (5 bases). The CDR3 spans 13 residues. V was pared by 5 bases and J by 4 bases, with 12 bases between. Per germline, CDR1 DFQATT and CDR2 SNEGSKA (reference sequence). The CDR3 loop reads CSAVDRVNQPQHF. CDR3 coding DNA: TGCAGTGCTGTAGACAGAGTAAATCAGCCCCAGCATTTT.

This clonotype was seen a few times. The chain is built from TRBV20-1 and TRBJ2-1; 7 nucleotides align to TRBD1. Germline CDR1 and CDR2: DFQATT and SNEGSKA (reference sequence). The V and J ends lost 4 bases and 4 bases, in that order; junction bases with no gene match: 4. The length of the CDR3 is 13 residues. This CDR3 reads CSAMGQLYNEQFF. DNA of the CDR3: TGCAGTGCTATGGGACAGCTTTACAATGAGCAGTTCTTC.

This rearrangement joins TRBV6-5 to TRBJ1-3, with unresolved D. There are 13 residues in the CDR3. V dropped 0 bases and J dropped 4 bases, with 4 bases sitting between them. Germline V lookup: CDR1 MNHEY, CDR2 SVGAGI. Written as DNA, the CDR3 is TGTGCCAGCAGTTACTCGGCGGGAAACACCATATATTTT. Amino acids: CASSYSAGNTIYF.